Following are 20 T cell receptor beta chains from one sample sequenced in a study of T cells in Graves' hyperthyroidism and ophthalmopathy. Authors of the study amplified TCR beta CDR3 regions from RNA transcripts. In the first-round RT-PCR of the TCR CDR3, the HTBI primer set was used. TCRdb used MiXCR to reprocess the multiplex PCR reads, holding one entry per CDR3 protein. Of 400,000 to 550,000 distinct CDR3 sequences detected, approximately 25% appear once; the ten largest clones hold around 10%. The sample was blood. The receptors derive from a woman aged 25 to 39 with Graves' ophthalmopathy.

This clonotype was counted ten times or more. The gene calls are TRBV29-1 and TRBJ1-1, with TRBD1 matching over 7 bases. The CDR3 consists of 14 residues. In germline, CDR1 is SQVTM, CDR2 ANQGSEA. V dropped 4 bases and J dropped 1; count of bases not matched to a gene: 6. Here the CDR3 reads CSVGDSISNTEAFF. As DNA, the CDR3 is TGCAGCGTTGGGGACAGCATATCGAACACTGAAGCTTTCTTT.

This clonotype was picked up a small number of times. The chain has TRBV20-1 and TRBJ1-5; maybe TRBD1 (5 bases). Germline V lookup: CDR1 DFQATT, CDR2 SNEGSKA (reference sequence). The CDR3 extends over 15 amino acids. With 0 bases removed from V and 1 base from J, the gap between germline ends came to 10 bases. The CDR3 bases are TGCAGTGCTAGAGATGTGAAGGGGAGCAATCAGCCCCAGCATTTT. It encodes CSARDVKGSNQPQHF.

This clonotype was found many times. The rearrangement uses TRBV12-3 or TRBV12-4 and TRBJ1-1, with a tentative D call TRBD1 (5 bases). This CDR3 comprises 14 residues. The germline V and J ends were trimmed by 3 bases and 5 bases, with 13 bases remaining between them. The CDR3: CASSLVGRGTEAFF. The CDR3 coding sequence is TGTGCCAGCAGTTTGGTGGGGCGGGGGACTGAAGCTTTCTTT.

This clonotype was counted many times. This chain links TRBV11-1 with TRBJ2-2; 10 nucleotides match TRBD1. With V trimmed by 5 bases and J by 5 bases, 8 bases remained unmatched. The V gene's germline CDR1 is SGHAT and CDR2 FQDESV (reference sequence). This CDR3 is built from 16 residues. CDR3 sequence: CASSQMTGGWTGELFF. DNA for the CDR3: TGTGCCAGCAGCCAAATGACAGGGGGCTGGACCGGGGAGCTGTTTTTT.

V is TRBV10-3 and J is TRBJ1-1; 9 positions match TRBD1. The CDR3 totals 14 residues. Trimming cost V 9 bases and J 2 bases; bases outside gene matches: 7. The germline V gene has CDR1 ENHRY and CDR2 SYGVKD. The CDR3 sequence: CAIRGDRANTEAFF. The CDR3 nucleotides are TGTGCCATACGAGGGGACAGGGCTAACACTGAAGCTTTCTTT.

This clonotype was counted many times. This rearrangement joins TRBV11-2 to TRBJ2-5; D is possibly TRBD1 (5 bases). Germline V gene lookup returns CDR1 SGHAT and CDR2 FQNNGV. This CDR3 has 17 amino acids. The ends were cut back, 6 bases at V and 0 bases at J, with 20 bases in the middle. Here the CDR3 DNA reads TGTGCCAGCAGTCCCTTAGGGGATCGTGTCTACCAAGAGACCCAGTACTTC. Translated, it gives CASSPLGDRVYQETQYF.

This clonotype was counted a few times. V and J are TRBV12-3 or TRBV12-4 and TRBJ2-5; perhaps TRBD2 as D (7 bases). This CDR3 has 15 amino acids. Trimming pared 6 bases from V and 5 bases from J, leaving 19 bases between. CDR3 in amino acids: CASSPTGGALETQYF. The DNA for the CDR3 is TGTGCCAGCAGCCCAACTGGGGGGGCATTGGAGACCCAGTACTTC.

This sequence joins TRBV24-1 and TRBJ2-7, with D possibly TRBD1 on 5 matching bases. V lost 2 bases to trimming and J lost 2 bases, with 12 bases between them. The CDR3 covers 15 residues. CDR1 and CDR2 from the germline V gene are KGHDR and SFDVKD. CDR3 nucleotide sequence: TGTGCCACCAGTGATTGCCCAGGGATCACCTACGAGCAGTACTTC. Amino acid sequence: CATSDCPGITYEQYF.

This clonotype was detected many times. The junction shows a germline mismatch at one end, possibly a read error. The chain recombines TRBV19 with TRBJ2-3; 11 positions match TRBD2. The V gene's germline CDR1 is LNHDA and CDR2 SQIVND (reference sequence). The CDR3 is 15 amino acids. The CDR3 nucleotides are TGTGCCAGTAGAATAGCGGGGGGGCCGACAGATACGCAGTATTTT. Amino acids: CASRIAGGPTDTQYF.

This clonotype was seen many times. For the CDR3, the DNA is TGTGCCAGCAGCCAAGCGGGGAAATCCTACGAGCAGTACTTC. Translating gives CASSQAGKSYEQYF. The genes are TRBV12-3 or TRBV12-4 and TRBJ2-7, with 7 positions matching TRBD2. J lost 1 base, V lost 6 bases, and 6 bases had no gene match. The CDR3 totals 14 residues.

This clonotype was observed at least ten times. This sequence joins TRBV12-3 or TRBV12-4 and TRBJ1-5; D unresolved. The germline V and J ends were trimmed by 5 bases and 4 bases, with 12 bases remaining between them. The CDR3 runs to 14 residues. The CDR3 sequence is CASSRHLGNQPQHF. In DNA, the CDR3 is TGTGCCAGCAGTAGGCATTTAGGGAATCAGCCCCAGCATTTT.

The chain combines TRBV28 with TRBJ1-2; the match to TRBD1 covers 8 bases. The CDR3 totals 13 residues. Per germline, CDR1 MDHEN and CDR2 SYDVKM. The junction had 8 bases not matched to a gene; V was cut back by 9 bases and J by 5 bases. This CDR3 is CASRQGLLYGYTF. In nucleotides, the CDR3 is TGTGCCAGTAGACAGGGGTTACTTTATGGCTACACCTTC.

The chain employs TRBV6-1 and TRBJ2-7; no firm D call. Trimming pared 10 bases from V and 5 bases from J, leaving 12 bases between. This CDR3 comprises 11 residues. Germline V gives CDR1 MNHNS, CDR2 SASEGT. In nucleotides, the CDR3 is TGTGCCACTAAACACCGCGACGAGCAGTACTTC. Protein: CATKHRDEQYF.

Points on this clonotype: A read error may account for a junction end that differs from germline. V usage is TRBV20-1 and J usage is TRBJ2-5; 7 nucleotides agree with TRBD2. From germline, CDR1 is DFQATT and CDR2 SNEGSKA (reference sequence). The CDR3 loop spans 16 amino acids. In nucleotides, the CDR3 is TGCAGTGCTAGAGATTTAAGACTAGCCAGCCAAGAGACCAAGTACTTC. This translates into CSARDLRLASQETKYF.

This clonotype was seen ten or more times. The V gene is TRBV24-1, the J gene TRBJ2-2; 8 nucleotides align to TRBD1. CDR3 size: 14 residues. The V gene end was trimmed by 9 bases and the J gene end by 2 bases; junction bases not matched to a gene: 4. The germline V gene encodes CDR1 KGHDR and CDR2 SFDVKD. In nucleotides, the CDR3 is TGTGCCACCTCGGACAGGGTAAACACCGGGGAGCTGTTTTTT. Amino acid sequence: CATSDRVNTGELFF.

This clonotype was detected many times. The chain employs TRBV19 and TRBJ1-5; the D is unclear. The germline V gene has CDR1 LNHDA and CDR2 SQIVND (reference sequence). This CDR3 has 15 amino acids. V dropped 7 bases and J dropped 0 bases, with 13 bases sitting between them. CDR3 protein: CASTIPGNSNQPQHF. The CDR3 DNA sequence: TGTGCCAGTACAATACCGGGAAATAGCAATCAGCCCCAGCATTTT. The whole variable domain, filled in from reference TRBV19 and TRBJ1-5, reads DGGITQSPKYLFRKEGQNVTLSCEQNLNHDAMYWYRQDPGQGLRLIYYSQIVNDFQKGDIAEGYSVSREKKESFPLTVTSAQKNPTAFYLCASTIPGNSNQPQHFGDGTRLSIL.

This clonotype appeared many times. The chain is built from TRBV19 and TRBJ1-2; perhaps TRBD1 as D (5 bases). CDR1 is LNHDA, CDR2 SQIVND, per germline (reference sequence). CDR3 length equals 13 residues. V lost 5 bases and J 4 bases, leaving 11 bases between the germline ends. The CDR3: CASSLQVRYGYTF. The CDR3 nucleotides read TGTGCCAGTAGTTTACAGGTCCGCTATGGCTACACCTTC.

This clonotype was counted ten times or more. The genes are TRBV29-1 and TRBJ1-2, with D possibly TRBD1 on 6 matching bases. Trimming removed 6 bases at V and 10 bases at J, with 21 bases between. Germline CDR1 and CDR2: SQVTM and ANQGSEA. The CDR3 runs 13 residues. The CDR3 sequence is CSVAPTGTILYTF. CDR3 in DNA: TGCAGCGTCGCACCGACAGGCACCATTCTCTACACCTTC.

The chain recombines TRBV6-2 or TRBV6-3 with TRBJ1-5; D unresolved. The V gene's germline CDR1 is MNHEY and CDR2 SVGEGT. The V end lost 8 bases, the J end lost 2 bases, and 13 bases lay between the germline ends. This CDR3 contains 14 residues. This CDR3 reads CASGPGWGNQPQHF. In nucleotides, the CDR3 is TGTGCCAGCGGGCCCGGTTGGGGCAATCAGCCCCAGCATTTT.

This chain joins TRBV12-3 or TRBV12-4 and TRBJ2-3, with 7 bases lining up with TRBD2. The CDR3 spans 14 residues. The J segment lost 0 bases and the V segment lost 6 bases, leaving 3 bases of the junction unmatched. DNA for the CDR3: TGTGCCAGCAGAGCGCGGGGGAGCACAGATACGCAGTATTTT. Translated: CASRARGSTDTQYF.